Listed below are T cell receptor beta chains from one sample, sequenced in a study of T cell responses to AZD1222 COVID-19 vaccine. Repertoires were generated with immunoSEQ multiplex PCR, while TCRdb's copy carries only in-frame clones and drops some. The table has some 110,000 clones, 88% seen once. Sequencing used peripheral blood, obtained 28 days after the second AZD1222 dose. The receptor source for this set is an adult who received the AZD1222 COVID-19 vaccine. Each CDR3 is given with its conserved first and last residue. The D gene is left open where the match is weak. For some rows the clone size is stated as once, few or many, or as a class when expanded; others skip it.

>once|12|TRBV9|TRBJ1-3|-
TGTGCCAGCAGCGTAGCCGGAAACACCATATATTTT
CASSVAGNTIYF
>-|15|TRBV6-2/TRBV6-3|TRBJ1-1|TRBD1
TGTGCCAGCAGTTACGGACAGGGAATCTCTAGAGAGGCTTTCTTT
CASSYGQGISREAFF
>-|11|TRBV27|TRBJ2-1|-
TGTGCCAGCAGTCGCTACAATGAGCAGTTCTTC
CASSRYNEQFF
>-|14|TRBV25-1|TRBJ2-7|-
TGTGCCAGCAGTGAAACGGGTAGCTCCGGCGAGCAGTACTTC
CASSETGSSGEQYF
>-|12|TRBV12-3/TRBV12-4|TRBJ1-5|TRBD1
TGTGCCAGCAAGGGGGCGGATCAGCCCCAGCATTTT
CASKGADQPQHF
>-|15|TRBV28|TRBJ2-3|TRBD2
TGTGCCAGCAGCGATGGACTAGCGGGAACAGATACGCAGTATTTT
CASSDGLAGTDTQYF
>few|17|TRBV6-2/TRBV6-3|TRBJ2-1|-
TGTGCCAGCAGTTACCCGCCCGGTCGGAGATTGATTGATGAGCAGTTCTTC
CASSYPPGRRLIDEQFF
>-|13|TRBV6-4|TRBJ2-4|-
TGTGCCAGCAGTGAAGAAGGGGTCGGGATTCAGTACTTC
CASSEEGVGIQYF
>-|13|TRBV10-3|TRBJ2-2|TRBD1
TGTGCCACCGGGCAGGGGGAAGGCGGGGAGCTGTTTTTT
CATGQGEGGELFF
>-|13|TRBV4-3|TRBJ1-2|-
TGCGCCAGCAGCCAAGATCGGGGGGGGCTGTGGACCTTC
CASSQDRGGLWTF
>many|14|TRBV7-2|TRBJ2-3|-
TGTGCCAGCATCACGGGACGACCAGGGGATACGCAGTATTTT
CASITGRPGDTQYF
>-|15|TRBV9|TRBJ1-4|TRBD1
TGTGCCAGCAGCGTCCTAGGGGGCAGTGGAGAAAAACTGTTTTTT
CASSVLGGSGEKLFF
>-|14|TRBV9|TRBJ2-3|-
TGTGCCAGCAGCGTCTGGGGGGTGGGAGATACGCAGTATTTT
CASSVWGVGDTQYF
>-|14|TRBV2|TRBJ1-2|TRBD1
TGTGCCAGCAGAGCGGGACAGGGAAACTATGGCTACACCTTC
CASRAGQGNYGYTF
>-|14|TRBV19|TRBJ1-6|-
TGTGCCAGTAGTCCTCCGGGCCCGAATTCACCCCTCCACTTT
CASSPPGPNSPLHF
>-|16|TRBV6-2/TRBV6-3|TRBJ1-1|-
TGTGCCAGCAGTTACCAGGGATTCATTAGGGTGACTGAAGCTTTCTTT
CASSYQGFIRVTEAFF
>once|16|TRBV7-3|TRBJ2-1|TRBD2
TGTGCCAGCAGCTGGGAGGGGACTAGCGCCTACAATGAGCAGTTCTTC
CASSWEGTSAYNEQFF
>few|12|TRBV30|TRBJ1-5|-
TGTGCCTGGAGTATGGGAAGTCAGCCCCAGCATTTT
CAWSMGSQPQHF
>-|14|TRBV28|TRBJ2-7|TRBD2
TGTGCCAGCAGTCGGACTAGCGGGAGAAACGAGCAGTACTTC
CASSRTSGRNEQYF
>few|13|TRBV11-3|TRBJ2-5|-
TGTGCCAGCAGCTTAGGGGGTATGGAGACCCAGTACTTC
CASSLGGMETQYF
>-|15|TRBV27|TRBJ1-3|-
TGTGCCAGCAGTTCTCGAAGGGTCTCGGGAAACACCATATATTTT
CASSSRRVSGNTIYF
>-|15|TRBV4-1|TRBJ2-7|TRBD2
TGCGCCAGCAGCCATTCCGGGACTAGCTCCTACGAGCAGTACTTC
CASSHSGTSSYEQYF
>few|14|TRBV7-2|TRBJ1-1|-
TGTGCCAGCAGCCTCAGTACCTTTGACACTGAAGCTTTCTTT
CASSLSTFDTEAFF
>-|15|TRBV15|TRBJ1-2|TRBD1
TGTGCCACCAGCAGAGCGGACAGGGGGCTATCTGGCTACACCTTC
CATSRADRGLSGYTF
>few|17|TRBV4-2|TRBJ2-6|TRBD1
TGTGCCAGCAGCCAACGTACAGGGGGCACTGGGGCCAACGTCCTGACTTTC
CASSQRTGGTGANVLTF
>-|17|TRBV14|TRBJ2-5|-
TGTGCCAGCAGCCACACAGGGGGCCTAGCGGGCGGAGAGACCCAGTACTTC
CASSHTGGLAGGETQYF
>-|16|TRBV11-2|TRBJ1-6|-
TGTGCCAGCAGCTTAGATAGAGACTCCTATAATTCACCCCTCCACTTT
CASSLDRDSYNSPLHF
>-|15|TRBV4-3|TRBJ2-7|TRBD1
TGCGCCAGCAGCCAAGCGGGACAGGGTGCCAACGAGCAGTACTTC
CASSQAGQGANEQYF
>-|17|TRBV7-2|TRBJ2-2|TRBD2
TGTGCCAGCAGCTTAACGACTAGCGGGAGGGGGGACGGGGAGCTGTTTTTT
CASSLTTSGRGDGELFF
>-|16|TRBV11-1|TRBJ2-3|TRBD2
TGTGCCAGCAGTCGTTTGGGTAGCGGGGGCACAGATACGCAGTATTTT
CASSRLGSGGTDTQYF
>-|14|TRBV5-4|TRBJ2-7|-
TGTGCCAGCAGGGAGGGGGGCCAAATGAACGAGCAGTACTTC
CASREGGQMNEQYF
>-|11|TRBV27|TRBJ1-2|-
TGTGCCAGCAGTGACAATTATGGCTACACCTTC
CASSDNYGYTF
>-|14|TRBV7-3|TRBJ2-5|-
TGTGCCAGCAGCTTAACGGGTGGCCAAGAGACCCAGTACTTC
CASSLTGGQETQYF
>-|17|TRBV6-1|TRBJ1-5|-
TGTGCCAGCAGTGAATTCCTTGGCAGGACTAGCAATCAGCCCCAGCATTTT
CASSEFLGRTSNQPQHF
>-|15|TRBV7-3|TRBJ2-3|TRBD2
TGTGCCAGCAGCTTAGCCAGCGGGAGAACAGATACGCAGTATTTT
CASSLASGRTDTQYF
>-|13|TRBV20-1|TRBJ2-2|-
TGCAGTGCTAGTCCAGGGCGAGCCGGGGAGCTGTTTTTT
CSASPGRAGELFF
>-|14|TRBV7-9|TRBJ1-1|-
TGTGCCAGCACCCCGATGATGGGGAACACTGAAGCTTTCTTT
CASTPMMGNTEAFF
>once|16|TRBV4-2|TRBJ2-7|-
TGTGCCAGCAGCCAAGATCCCTTTTTTCAGGGGTACGAGCAGTACTTC
CASSQDPFFQGYEQYF
>once|16|TRBV7-6|TRBJ1-4|-
TGTGCCAGCAGCTTAGCGCTGGGACAAGTTCAAGAAAAACTGTTTTTT
CASSLALGQVQEKLFF
>-|10|TRBV25-1|TRBJ2-5|-
TGTGCCACCACCCAAGAGACCCAGTACTTC
CATTQETQYF
>-|15|TRBV5-1|TRBJ2-7|-
TGCGCCAGCAGCTTGGAGGGGGATTTCTCCTACGAGCAGTACTTC
CASSLEGDFSYEQYF
>-|16|TRBV7-9|TRBJ2-7|TRBD1
TGTGCCAGCAGCTTAGTTCTTACCGGGACAGGGGACGAGCAGTACTTC
CASSLVLTGTGDEQYF
>-|14|TRBV28|TRBJ1-5|-
TGTGCCAGCAGTTTCGCCAGGGGCAATCAGCCCCAGCATTTT
CASSFARGNQPQHF
>once|14|TRBV7-2|TRBJ2-3|-
TGTGCCAGCAGCTTGGAAGGGTTTCCAGATACGCAGTATTTT
CASSLEGFPDTQYF
>-|12|TRBV28|TRBJ1-2|-
TGTGCCAGCCGTCCCCCAGGCTATGGCTACACCTTC
CASRPPGYGYTF
>once|16|TRBV4-3|TRBJ1-5|-
TGCGCCAGCAGCCAAGAATGGGGCACGCGCAATCAGCCCCAGCATTTT
CASSQEWGTRNQPQHF
>-|16|TRBV4-3|TRBJ1-2|-
TGCGCCAGCAGCCAAGATACTATCAGGCCTGCTTATGGCTACACCTTC
CASSQDTIRPAYGYTF
>-|13|TRBV12-3/TRBV12-4|TRBJ1-2|-
TGTGCCAGCAGCCAGACAGTGAACTATGGCTACACCTTC
CASSQTVNYGYTF
>once|12|TRBV19|TRBJ2-7|-
TGTGCCAGTAGTATTACGGGAACTCCTGAGTACTTC
CASSITGTPEYF
>-|16|TRBV7-2|TRBJ2-3|-
TGTGCCAGCAGCTTAGATGGGACGGTAATCACAGATACGCAGTATTTT
CASSLDGTVITDTQYF